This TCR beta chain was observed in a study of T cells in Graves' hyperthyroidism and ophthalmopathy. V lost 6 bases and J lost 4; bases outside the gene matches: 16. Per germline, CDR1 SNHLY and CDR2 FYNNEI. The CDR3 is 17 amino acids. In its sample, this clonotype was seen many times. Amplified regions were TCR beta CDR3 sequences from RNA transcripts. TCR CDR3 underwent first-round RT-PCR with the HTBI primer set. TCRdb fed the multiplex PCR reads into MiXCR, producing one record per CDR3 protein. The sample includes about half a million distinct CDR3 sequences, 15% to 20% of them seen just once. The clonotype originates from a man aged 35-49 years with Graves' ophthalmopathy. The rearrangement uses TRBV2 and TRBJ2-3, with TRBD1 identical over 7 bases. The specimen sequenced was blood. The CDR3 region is CASRTRRDSREADTQYF. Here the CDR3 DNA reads TGTGCCAGCAGGACCCGCCGGGACAGCCGAGAGGCAGATACGCAGTATTTT.